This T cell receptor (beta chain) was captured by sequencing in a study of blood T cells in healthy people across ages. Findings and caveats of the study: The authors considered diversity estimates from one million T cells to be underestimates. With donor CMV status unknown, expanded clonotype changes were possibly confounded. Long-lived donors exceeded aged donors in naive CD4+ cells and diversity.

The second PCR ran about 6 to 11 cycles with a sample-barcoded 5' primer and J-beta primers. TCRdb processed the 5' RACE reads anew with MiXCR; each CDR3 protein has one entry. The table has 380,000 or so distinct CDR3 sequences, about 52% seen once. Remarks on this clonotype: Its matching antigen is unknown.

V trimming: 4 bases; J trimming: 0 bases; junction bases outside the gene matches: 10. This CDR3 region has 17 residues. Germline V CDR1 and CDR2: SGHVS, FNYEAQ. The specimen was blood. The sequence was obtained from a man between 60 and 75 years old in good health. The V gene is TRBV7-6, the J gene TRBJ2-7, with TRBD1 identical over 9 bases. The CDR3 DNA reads TGTGCCAGCAGCTCACCACTCGGACAGGGGAGCTCCTACGAGCAGTACTTC. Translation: CASSSPLGQGSSYEQYF.